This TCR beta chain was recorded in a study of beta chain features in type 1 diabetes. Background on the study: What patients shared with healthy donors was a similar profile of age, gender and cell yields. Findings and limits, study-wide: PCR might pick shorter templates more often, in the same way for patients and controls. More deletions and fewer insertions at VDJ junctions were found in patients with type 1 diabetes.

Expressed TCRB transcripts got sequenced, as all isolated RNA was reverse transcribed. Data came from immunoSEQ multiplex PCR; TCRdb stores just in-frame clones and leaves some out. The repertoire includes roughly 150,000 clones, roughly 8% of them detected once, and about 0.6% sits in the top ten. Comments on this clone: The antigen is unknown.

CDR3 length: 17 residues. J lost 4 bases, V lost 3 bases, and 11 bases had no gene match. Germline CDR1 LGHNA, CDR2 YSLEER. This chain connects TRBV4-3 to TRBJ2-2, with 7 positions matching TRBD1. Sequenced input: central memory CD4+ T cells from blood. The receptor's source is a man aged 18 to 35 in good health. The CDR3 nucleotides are TGCGCCAGCAGCCATGCTGTTCTAGGGGGCCTCACCGGGGAGCTGTTTTTT. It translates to CASSHAVLGGLTGELFF.